This T cell receptor beta chain was found in a study of blood T cell repertoires in COVID-19 (dated by TCRdb to the early 2020s). The study in broad terms: Samples from collaborators originated in the United States, Italy and Spain and spanned both the acute and convalescent phases of COVID-19. The material from the prospective study consisted of cDNA or gDNA derived from T cells, B-cell-depleted T cells, or PBMCs. Subjects who had been exposed to COVID-19, were actively infected with it, or had recovered from it provided the deeply sampled blood TCRbeta repertoires that made up the dataset. The repertoires were released in a freely available public database intended as a resource for research on the immune response to SARS-CoV-2. The samples were drawn from the first 160 participants of the ongoing ImmuneRACE study and from 950 to 1,500 subjects provided by 6 global collaborators. The sample metadata nearly always contained a de-identified subject ID, COVID-19 status, age in years and sex. HLA class I and class II types, where available, came from metadata supplied by the sample provider rather than from assay-based typing.

About this clone itself: Its target antigen remains unknown. No qualities accompany the bases; no much larger clone lies one base away.

The paper's findings and limits, for the study overall: How much clinical and demographic metadata was included differed by source and by participant, and the metadata was provided uncurated.

At the junction V is shortened by 4 bases and J by 0 bases, with 18 bases in between. CDR1 and CDR2, per the germline V gene (reference sequence), are MNHEY and SMNVEV. Measured from the cysteine to the phenylalanine, the CDR3 is 17 residues long. Only the CDR3 DNA is retained, 51 bases long and in frame from the first base. The immunoSEQ Assay, a bias-controlled multiplex PCR, was used to amplify TCRbeta CDR3 regions from genomic DNA. The paper's processing steps were these. Nucleated cell counts per sample were estimated from amplification of reference gene primers within the assay. Sequence reads were collapsed and filtered to measure the absolute abundance of every unique TCRbeta CDR3 rearrangement. Productive Simpson clonality was computed per sample as the square root of Simpson's diversity index over productive rearrangements. Here the immuneACCESS table is served through TCRdb, limited to in-frame sequences with V and J called. Missing clones are a known gap in these copies; in checked studies unresolved V genes cover under half, and the rest lacks a known reason. Clone size and V and J calls were adopted from that table, with D and trimming inferred from the DNA. The sample table shows 200,000 to 250,000 clones, and roughly 80% are seen once. The ten largest clones take up less than 3.5% of the sample.

The collaborating institutions used their own protocols to collect whole blood in K2EDTA tubes. Collaborator samples were shipped for TCRbeta analysis as frozen whole blood, isolated PBMCs, or DNA extracted from either sample type. The sample taken for sequencing was peripheral blood. The chain couples TRBV27 to TRBJ1-2; TRBD1 might be the D gene, on 6 matching bases. This clonotype originated in a woman younger than 35 with acute or convalescent COVID-19. The CDR3 in this case is CASSYPLGQLPNYGYTF. The DNA sequence follows: TGTGCCAGCAGTTATCCCCTAGGACAGCTGCCTAACTATGGCTACACCTTC.